A single sample gave rise to the 30 T cell receptor beta chains below, sequenced in a study of blood T cell repertoires in COVID-19. Method: immunoSEQ multiplex PCR; TCRdb's copy keeps in-frame clones and lacks some. The data contain about 200,000 clones, 86% of them singletons. Material for sequencing was PBMCs or T cells enriched from blood (not recorded which). These receptors all come from a man in his forties or fifties with acute COVID-19.

V gene TRBV6-5 combines with J gene TRBJ2-3; possibly TRBD2 for D (6 bases). CDR1 is MNHEY and CDR2 is SVGAGI in the germline V gene. The CDR3 sequence is 16 residues long. The V and J ends lost 4 bases and 6 bases respectively, with 20 bases between them. The CDR3 reads CASSSPGQNGGDTQYF. CDR3 bases: TGTGCCAGCAGTTCCCCGGGTCAGAACGGAGGGGATACGCAGTATTTT.

This rearrangement joins TRBV7-9 to TRBJ2-1, with 10 nucleotides matching TRBD2. V trimming: 5 bases; J trimming: 5 bases; junction bases outside the gene matches: 3. Per germline, CDR1 SEHNR and CDR2 FQNEAQ (reference sequence). The length of the CDR3 is 14 residues. The CDR3 DNA follows: TGTGCCAGCAGCCGGACTAGCGGAGACAATGAGCAGTTCTTC. This encodes CASSRTSGDNEQFF.

This clone appeared a single time. The CDR3 DNA reads as TGCGCCAGCAGCCCCGGTGGGGGGACTGAAGCTTTCTTT. This translates into CASSPGGGTEAFF. The rearrangement uses TRBV5-1 and TRBJ1-1, with D tentatively TRBD1 (5 bases). This CDR3 is 13 amino acids long. V was pared by 4 bases and J by 5 bases, with 12 bases between. Germline V gene data show CDR1 as SGHRS and CDR2 as YFSETQ.

The chain recombines TRBV19 with TRBJ1-1; the D gene is possibly TRBD1 (5 bases). Germline CDR1 and CDR2: LNHDA and SQIVND (reference sequence). The CDR3 sequence is 13 residues long. Between the trimmed V and J ends, which lost 9 bases and 0 bases, there was a span of 11 bases. The chain's CDR3 is CASSRGMNTEAFF. The CDR3 region has the DNA TGTGCCAGCTCTCGGGGGATGAACACTGAAGCTTTCTTT.

The V and J genes are TRBV28 and TRBJ1-2; TRBD1 is a possible D gene (5 bases). Germline CDR1 reads MDHEN; CDR2 reads SYDVKM. V shed 7 bases and J shed 4 bases, with 16 bases lying between them. The CDR3 extends over 14 amino acids. Here the CDR3 reads CASKGGTGSYGYTF. The CDR3, as DNA: TGTGCCAGCAAGGGAGGGACGGGGTCCTATGGCTACACCTTC.

The genes are TRBV7-9 and TRBJ1-4; D is unresolved. Deletions cut 4 bases from V and 8 bases from J, with 14 bases between. CDR1 SEHNR and CDR2 FQNEAQ come from the germline V gene (reference sequence). The CDR3 runs to 14 residues. The CDR3 region is CASSSDTYREKLFF. In DNA, the CDR3 is TGTGCCAGCAGCTCAGACACGTACCGGGAAAAACTGTTTTTT.

The CDR3 DNA reads TGTGCCACCAAAGTCGGGACAGGTCAAGAGACCCAGTACTTC. This translates into CATKVGTGQETQYF. V usage is TRBV6-5 and J usage is TRBJ2-5; 8 bases fit TRBD1. The CDR3 has 14 residues. The V segment lost 10 bases and the J segment 2 bases; nucleotides outside the gene matches: 9. The germline CDR1 and CDR2 sequences are MNHEY and SVGAGI.

The genes are TRBV7-2 and TRBJ1-4; the D gene is possibly TRBD1 (5 bases). CDR3 length: 15 amino acids. The germline CDR1 and CDR2 sequences are SGHTA and FQGNSA. The germline V and J ends were trimmed by 0 bases and 7 bases, with 12 bases remaining between them. CDR3 nucleotide sequence: TGTGCCAGCAGCTTAGCGGTCACGGGGGGTGAAAAACTGTTTTTT. Translation gives CASSLAVTGGEKLFF.

This clone was observed a few times. The chain combines TRBV6-4 with TRBJ1-1; TRBD1 agrees at 11 bases. J lost 8 bases, V lost 6 bases, and 5 bases had no gene match. Germline CDR1 reads MRHNA; CDR2 reads SNTAGT. CDR3 size: 13 residues. CDR3 DNA: TGTGCCAGCAGCGCCCGGGACAGGGGGGAAGCTTTCTTT. Protein: CASSARDRGEAFF.

This clone was seen only a few times. The genes are TRBV28 and TRBJ1-4; weak D call: TRBD1 (5 bases). Germline V gene data show CDR1 as MDHEN and CDR2 as SYDVKM. Deletions cut 5 bases from V and 13 bases from J, with 20 bases between. The CDR3 runs to 14 residues. CDR3 nucleotides: TGTGCCAGCAGTAAACCGCAGGGCCGTGAAGGACTGTTTTTT. Translating gives CASSKPQGREGLFF.

The V gene is TRBV27, the J gene TRBJ2-3; D is undetermined. The CDR3 contains 11 residues. Deletions cut 4 bases from V and 7 bases from J, with 6 bases between. The germline V gene encodes CDR1 MNHEY and CDR2 SMNVEV (reference sequence). Written as DNA, the CDR3 is TGTGCCAGCAGTTCGGGTAATACGCAGTATTTT. It codes for CASSSGNTQYF.

The V call is TRBV11-2, the J call TRBJ1-1, with D perhaps matching TRBD1 (5 bases). The CDR3 spans 19 residues. The V gene's germline CDR1 is SGHAT and CDR2 FQNNGV. V lost 1 base, J lost 2 bases, and 23 bases lay in between. CDR3 nucleotides: TGTGCCAGCAGCTTAGTATTTAATTTTTTCGGGGGAGAAAACACTGAAGCTTTCTTT. Amino acids: CASSLVFNFFGGENTEAFF. The whole variable domain, remainder taken from reference TRBV11-2 and TRBJ1-1, is EAGVAQSPRYKIIEKRQSVAFWCNPISGHATLYWYQQILGQGPKLLIQFQNNGVVDDSQLPKDRFSAERLKGVDSTLKIQPAKLEDSAVYLCASSLVFNFFGGENTEAFFGQGTRLTVV.

The V call is TRBV7-9, the J call TRBJ2-1; 12 nucleotides agree with TRBD2. This CDR3 has 15 amino acids. V was clipped by 1 base and J by 5 bases; unmatched bases: 0. Germline loops: CDR1 SEHNR, CDR2 FQNEAQ (reference sequence). CDR3 sequence: CASSLGTSGNNEQFF. The CDR3 DNA follows: TGTGCCAGCAGCTTAGGGACTAGCGGGAACAATGAGCAGTTCTTC.

This clone was counted only a few times. The chain links TRBV4-1 to TRBJ2-7, with 10 nucleotides matching TRBD2. Unmatched junction bases numbered 1, after V lost 2 bases and J lost 6 bases. This CDR3 contains 13 residues. The germline V gene encodes CDR1 MGHRA and CDR2 YSYEKL. The CDR3 bases are TGCGCCAGCAGCCAACCTAGCGGGAGCGAGCAGTACTTC. Translated, it gives CASSQPSGSEQYF.

This rearrangement joins TRBV7-6 to TRBJ1-1; tentatively, D is TRBD1 (6 bases). The CDR3 runs to 17 residues. V shed 3 bases and J shed 1 base, with 18 bases lying between them. Germline CDR1 SGHVS, CDR2 FNYEAQ. The CDR3 region has the DNA TGTGCCAGCAGCTTGGGAATGTTTGCAGGGGCGAACACTGAAGCTTTCTTT. Its translation: CASSLGMFAGANTEAFF. The whole variable domain, remainder taken from reference TRBV7-6 and TRBJ1-1, is GAGVSQSPRYKVTKRGQDVALRCDPISGHVSLYWYRQALGQGPEFLTYFNYEAQQDKSGLPNDRFSAERPEGSISTLTIQRTEQRDSAMYRCASSLGMFAGANTEAFFGQGTRLTVV.

V is TRBV5-1 and J is TRBJ2-7; TRBD2 agrees at 11 bases. Germline loops: CDR1 SGHRS, CDR2 YFSETQ. Trimming cost V 0 bases and J 2 bases; bases outside gene matches: 1. The CDR3 covers 15 residues. The DNA for the CDR3 is TGCGCCAGCAGCTTGGCACTAGCGGGAGCCTACGAGCAGTACTTC. Translation gives CASSLALAGAYEQYF. Filled out from reference TRBV5-1 and TRBJ2-7, the complete variable domain reads KAGVTQTPRYLIKTRGQQVTLSCSPISGHRSVSWYQQTPGQGLQFLFEYFSETQRNKGNFPGRFSGRQFSNSRSEMNVSTLELGDSALYLCASSLALAGAYEQYFGPGTRLTVT.

This clone was seen a handful of times. This chain links TRBV7-3 with TRBJ2-1; 9 nucleotides agree with TRBD2. Looked up from germline, CDR1 is SGHTA and CDR2 is FQGTGA. The CDR3 has 14 residues. V lost 2 bases to trimming and J lost 9 bases; unmatched junction nucleotides: 5. In nucleotides, the CDR3 is TGTGCCAGCAGCTTACGCGGGAGGGCCGGTGAGCAGTTCTTC. Its protein is CASSLRGRAGEQFF.

This chain uses TRBV29-1 with TRBJ1-1, with TRBD1 matching over 9 bases. The CDR3 contains 14 residues. V was pared by 3 bases and J by 7 bases, with 9 bases of the junction left unmatched. Germline-derived CDR1 and CDR2 are SQVTM and ANQGSEA. CDR3 bases: TGCAGCGTTGATGCTACAGGGGGCAGGAGTGAAGCTTTCTTT. Its protein is CSVDATGGRSEAFF.

J is TRBJ2-5 and V is TRBV4-3; TRBD2 matches 7 bases. The CDR3 runs to 13 residues. The germline V gene encodes CDR1 LGHNA and CDR2 YSLEER. The trim removed 2 bases at V and 3 bases at J, leaving 0 bases unmatched. CDR3 coding DNA: TGCGCCAGCAGCCAACTAGCGGAAGAGACCCAGTACTTC. The encoded protein is CASSQLAEETQYF.

The J gene is TRBJ2-3, the V gene TRBV21-1; the D call of TRBD1 is as the table states it, not checked on the DNA. TRBV21-1 is marked as a pseudogene. CDR3 length: 16 amino acids. CDR3: CASSKVGTAYTDTQYF. The DNA for the CDR3 is TGTGCCAGCAGCAAAGTCGGGACAGCCTACACAGATACGCAGTATTTT.

The chain combines TRBV24-1 with TRBJ2-7; 10 bases match TRBD1. CDR3 length: 13 amino acids. V lost 4 bases to trimming and J lost 4 bases; unmatched junction nucleotides: 0. Germline CDR1 is KGHDR and CDR2 is SFDVKD. This CDR3 reads CATSEGQGYEQYF. The CDR3 DNA follows: TGTGCCACCAGTGAGGGACAGGGGTACGAGCAGTACTTC.

The V gene is TRBV19, the J gene TRBJ1-1; D call uncertain. Trimming removed 6 bases at V and 1 base at J, with 6 bases between. This CDR3 is built from 12 residues. CDR1 LNHDA and CDR2 SQIVND come from the germline V gene (reference sequence). In DNA form, the CDR3 reads TGTGCCAGTAGAGCGGGGAACACTGAAGCTTTCTTT. Residues: CASRAGNTEAFF.

This clone was counted only a few times. V usage is TRBV27 and J usage is TRBJ1-2, with D possibly matching TRBD1 (6 bases). This CDR3 is 16 amino acids long. The V end lost 4 bases, the J end lost 8 bases, and 23 bases lay between the germline ends. Germline CDR1 reads MNHEY; CDR2 reads SMNVEV (reference sequence). CDR3 sequence: CASSSRVYASGEGYTF. As DNA, the CDR3 is TGTGCCAGCAGTTCCCGTGTTTATGCTTCAGGGGAGGGCTACACCTTC.

The V and J genes are TRBV27 and TRBJ2-2; TRBD1 matches 7 bases. The CDR3 covers 15 residues. Germline lookup yields CDR1 MNHEY and CDR2 SMNVEV (reference sequence). V lost 2 bases, J lost 5 bases, and 5 bases stayed unmatched. The CDR3: CASSLEGAITGELFF. DNA of the CDR3: TGTGCCAGCAGTTTAGAGGGGGCGATAACCGGGGAGCTGTTTTTT.

The chain joins TRBV28 to TRBJ2-5; 7 nucleotides agree with TRBD1. V shed 10 bases, J shed 3 bases, and the junction held 8 bases outside the gene matches. The CDR3 sequence is 13 residues long. Per the germline V gene, CDR1 is MDHEN and CDR2 is SYDVKM. The CDR3 DNA is TGTGCCACCAGGGACAGAATAGAAGAGACCCAGTACTTC. Translation: CATRDRIEETQYF. The entire variable domain, with the rest obtained from reference TRBV28 and TRBJ2-5, is as follows: DVKVTQSSRYLVKRTGEKVFLECVQDMDHENMFWYRQDPGLGLRLIYFSYDVKMKEKGDIPEGYSVSREKKERFSLILESASTNQTSMYLCATRDRIEETQYFGPGTRLLVL.

This rearrangement joins TRBV10-2 to TRBJ2-5; 16 bases agree with TRBD2. CDR1 is WSHSY, CDR2 SAAADI, per germline. There are 16 residues in the CDR3. V gave up 6 bases and J gave up 5 bases; unmatched junction bases: 6. The CDR3 DNA reads as TGCGCCAGCAGAGGGGGACTAGCGGGAGGGCTGGAGACCCAGTACTTC. It encodes CASRGGLAGGLETQYF.

The rearrangement joins TRBV5-6 to TRBJ1-6; 7 bases align to TRBD1. Germline values: CDR1 SGHDT, CDR2 YYEEEE. The ends lost 2 bases at V and 11 bases at J; junction bases unmatched: 10. The CDR3 is 15 amino acids. Here the CDR3 DNA reads TGTGCCAGCAGCTTATTTCAGGGGGGACCGGCACCCCTCCACTTT. It specifies CASSLFQGGPAPLHF.

The gene calls are TRBV14 and TRBJ2-1; no clear D gene. V dropped 1 base and J dropped 6 bases, with 7 bases sitting between them. The CDR3 runs to 13 residues. CDR1 is SGHDN, CDR2 FVKESK, per germline. The CDR3: CASSQVVRNEQFF. The CDR3 DNA reads as TGTGCCAGCAGCCAAGTTGTGCGCAATGAGCAGTTCTTC.

J is TRBJ2-5 and V is TRBV5-4; 9 bases fit TRBD1. Germline V gene lookup returns CDR1 SGHNT and CDR2 YYREEE (reference sequence). J lost 6 bases, V lost 0 bases, and 6 bases had no gene match. This CDR3 contains 15 residues. In DNA, the CDR3 is TGTGCCAGCAGCTTGGCCGCACAGGGGGCGAAGACCCAGTACTTC. It is translated as CASSLAAQGAKTQYF.

This chain links TRBV24-1 with TRBJ2-3; tentative D call: TRBD1 (6 bases). This CDR3 spans 15 amino acids. The germline CDR1 and CDR2 sequences are KGHDR and SFDVKD. V lost 8 bases and J lost 0, with 14 bases in between. The CDR3 protein is CATKEGVDSTDTQYF. The CDR3 coding sequence is TGTGCCACCAAAGAGGGGGTTGATAGCACAGATACGCAGTATTTT.